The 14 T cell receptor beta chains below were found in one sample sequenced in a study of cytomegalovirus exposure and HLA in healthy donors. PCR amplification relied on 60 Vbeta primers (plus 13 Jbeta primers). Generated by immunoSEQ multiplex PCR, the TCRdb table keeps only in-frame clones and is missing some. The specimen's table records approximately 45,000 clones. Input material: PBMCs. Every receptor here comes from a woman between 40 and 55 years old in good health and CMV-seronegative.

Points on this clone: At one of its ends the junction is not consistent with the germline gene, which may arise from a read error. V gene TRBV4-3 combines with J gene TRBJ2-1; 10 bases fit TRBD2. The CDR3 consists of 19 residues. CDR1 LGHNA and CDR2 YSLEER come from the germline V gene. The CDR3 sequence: CASSQDRLAGVSSDNEQFF. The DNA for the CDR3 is TGCGCCAGCAGCCAAGATAGACTAGCGGGCGTAAGCTCCGACAATGAGCAGTTCTTC.

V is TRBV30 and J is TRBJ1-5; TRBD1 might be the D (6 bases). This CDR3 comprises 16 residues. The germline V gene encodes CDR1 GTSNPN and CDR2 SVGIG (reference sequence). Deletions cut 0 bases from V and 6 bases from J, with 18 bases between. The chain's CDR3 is CAWSVRVGARSQPQHF. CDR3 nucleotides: TGTGCCTGGAGTGTACGAGTGGGGGCGCGGAGTCAGCCCCAGCATTTT.

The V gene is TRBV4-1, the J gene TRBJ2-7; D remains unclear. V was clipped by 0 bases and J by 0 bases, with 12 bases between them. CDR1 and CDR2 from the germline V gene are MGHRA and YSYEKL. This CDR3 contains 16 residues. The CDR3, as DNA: TGCGCCAGCAGCCAAGAGGTACTCCGGAGCTCCTACGAGCAGTACTTC. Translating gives CASSQEVLRSSYEQYF.

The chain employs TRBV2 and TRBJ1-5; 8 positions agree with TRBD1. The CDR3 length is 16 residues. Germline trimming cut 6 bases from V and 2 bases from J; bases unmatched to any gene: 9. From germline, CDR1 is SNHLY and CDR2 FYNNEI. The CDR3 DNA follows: TGTGCCAGCAGCGGGCCAGGGGGCCCGCGCAATCAGCCCCAGCATTTT. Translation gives CASSGPGGPRNQPQHF.

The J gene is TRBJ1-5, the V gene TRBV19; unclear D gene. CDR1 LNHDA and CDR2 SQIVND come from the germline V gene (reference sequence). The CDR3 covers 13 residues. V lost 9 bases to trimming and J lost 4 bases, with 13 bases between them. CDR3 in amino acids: CASKDNWNQPQHF. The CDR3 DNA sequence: TGTGCCAGCAAAGACAACTGGAATCAGCCCCAGCATTTT. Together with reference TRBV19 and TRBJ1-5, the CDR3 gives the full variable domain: DGGITQSPKYLFRKEGQNVTLSCEQNLNHDAMYWYRQDPGQGLRLIYYSQIVNDFQKGDIAEGYSVSREKKESFPLTVTSAQKNPTAFYLCASKDNWNQPQHFGDGTRLSIL.

In DNA form, the CDR3 reads TGTGCCAGCACATGGGACAGGGCTGGCCAGCCCCAGCATTTT. Its protein product is CASTWDRAGQPQHF. This chain joins TRBV28 and TRBJ1-5, with 9 bases fitting TRBD1. From germline, CDR1 is MDHEN and CDR2 SYDVKM. The CDR3 has 14 residues. With 7 bases clipped from V and 7 bases from J, the junction kept 8 bases outside the gene matches.

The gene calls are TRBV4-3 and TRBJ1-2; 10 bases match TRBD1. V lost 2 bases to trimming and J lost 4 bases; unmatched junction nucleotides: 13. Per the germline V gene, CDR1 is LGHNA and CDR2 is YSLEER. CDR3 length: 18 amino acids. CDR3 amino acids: CASSQHTLGQGNFYGYTF. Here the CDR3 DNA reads TGCGCCAGCAGCCAACACACCCTGGGACAGGGGAATTTCTATGGCTACACCTTC.

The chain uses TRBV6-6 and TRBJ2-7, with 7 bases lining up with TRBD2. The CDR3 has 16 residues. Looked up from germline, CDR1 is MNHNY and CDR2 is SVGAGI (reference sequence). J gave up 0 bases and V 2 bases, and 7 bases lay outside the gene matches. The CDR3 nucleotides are TGTGCCAGCAGTTACGGGGGGGGGAGATCCTCCTACGAGCAGTACTTC. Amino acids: CASSYGGGRSSYEQYF.

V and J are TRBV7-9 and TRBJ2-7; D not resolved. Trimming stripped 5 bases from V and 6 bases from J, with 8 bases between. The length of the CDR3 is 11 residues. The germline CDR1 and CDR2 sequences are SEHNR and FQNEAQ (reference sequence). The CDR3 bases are TGTGCCAGCAGCAGGCCGGGCGAGCAGTACTTC. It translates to CASSRPGEQYF.

CDR3: CASSSGRGGQETQYF. In DNA, the CDR3 is TGTGCCAGCAGCTCCGGGAGGGGGGGTCAAGAGACCCAGTACTTC. The chain employs TRBV11-3 and TRBJ2-5; 8 nucleotides agree with TRBD2. The germline CDR1 and CDR2 sequences are SGHNT and YENEEA. With 4 bases clipped from V and 2 bases from J, the junction kept 6 bases outside the gene matches. This CDR3 is 15 amino acids long.

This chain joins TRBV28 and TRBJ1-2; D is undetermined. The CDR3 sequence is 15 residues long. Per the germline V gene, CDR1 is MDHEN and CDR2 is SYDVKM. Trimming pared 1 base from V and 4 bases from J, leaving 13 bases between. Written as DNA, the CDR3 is TGTGCCAGCAGTTTATACCCGGGTTTAATCTATGGCTACACCTTC. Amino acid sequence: CASSLYPGLIYGYTF.

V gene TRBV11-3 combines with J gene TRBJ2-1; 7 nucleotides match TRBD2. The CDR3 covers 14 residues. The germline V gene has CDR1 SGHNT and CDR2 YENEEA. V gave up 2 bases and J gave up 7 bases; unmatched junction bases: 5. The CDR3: CASSLNGGLNEQFF. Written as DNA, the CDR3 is TGTGCCAGCAGCTTAAACGGGGGGTTGAATGAGCAGTTCTTC.

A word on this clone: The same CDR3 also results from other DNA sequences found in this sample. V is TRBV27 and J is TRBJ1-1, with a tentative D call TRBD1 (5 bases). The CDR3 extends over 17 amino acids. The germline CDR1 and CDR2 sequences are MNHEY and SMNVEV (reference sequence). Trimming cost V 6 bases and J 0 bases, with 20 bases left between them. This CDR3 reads CASRPLGRVPMNTEAFF. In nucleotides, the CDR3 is TGTGCCAGCAGACCCCTGGGCAGGGTTCCTATGAACACTGAAGCTTTCTTT.

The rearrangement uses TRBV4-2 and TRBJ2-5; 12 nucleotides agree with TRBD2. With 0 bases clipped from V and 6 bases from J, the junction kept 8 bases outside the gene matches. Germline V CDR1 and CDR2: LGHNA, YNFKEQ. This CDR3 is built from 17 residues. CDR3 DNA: TGTGCCAGCAGCCAAGACACTAGCGGGGGGCAGGTAAAGACCCAGTACTTC. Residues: CASSQDTSGGQVKTQYF.